The sequence of this TCR beta chain was determined in a study of blood T cells in healthy people across ages. General observations from the study: TCR beta diversity, measured per million T cells, fell in a roughly linear way with age.

Using a J-beta primer mix together with a sample-barcoded 5' primer, a second PCR was run for about 6 to 11 cycles. MiXCR, run by TCRdb on the 5' RACE reads, gives a single entry per CDR3 protein. The sample holds some 1.8 million distinct CDR3 sequences; roughly 43% are singletons and the top ten take about 23%. Comment on this clonotype: Its specificity is not known.

Sequenced material: blood. This receptor was obtained from a human donor in good health.

For the CDR3, the DNA is TGCGCCAGCAGCTTCCAGCTAGCGGGGGCCCCGGGGGGCAATGAGCAGTTCTTC. As protein: CASSFQLAGAPGGNEQFF. The chain carries TRBV5-1 and TRBJ2-1; 10 bases agree with TRBD2. Germline V gene sequence: CDR1 SGHRS, CDR2 YFSETQ. CDR3 length equals 18 residues. The V segment lost 2 bases and the J segment 6 bases; nucleotides outside the gene matches: 14.